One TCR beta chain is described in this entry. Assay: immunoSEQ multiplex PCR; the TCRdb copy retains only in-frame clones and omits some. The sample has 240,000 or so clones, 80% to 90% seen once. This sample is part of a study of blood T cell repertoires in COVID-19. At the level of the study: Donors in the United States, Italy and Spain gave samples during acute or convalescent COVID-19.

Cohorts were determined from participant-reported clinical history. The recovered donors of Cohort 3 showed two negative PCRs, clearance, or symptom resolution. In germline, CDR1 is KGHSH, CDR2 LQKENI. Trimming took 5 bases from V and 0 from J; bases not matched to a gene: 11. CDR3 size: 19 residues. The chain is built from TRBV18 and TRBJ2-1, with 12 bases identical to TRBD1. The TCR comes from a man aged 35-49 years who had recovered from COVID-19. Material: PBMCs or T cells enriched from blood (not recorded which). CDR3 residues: CASSTPGQGATSSYNEQFF. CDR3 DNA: TGTGCCAGCTCAACTCCGGGACAGGGGGCGACGAGCTCCTACAATGAGCAGTTCTTC.